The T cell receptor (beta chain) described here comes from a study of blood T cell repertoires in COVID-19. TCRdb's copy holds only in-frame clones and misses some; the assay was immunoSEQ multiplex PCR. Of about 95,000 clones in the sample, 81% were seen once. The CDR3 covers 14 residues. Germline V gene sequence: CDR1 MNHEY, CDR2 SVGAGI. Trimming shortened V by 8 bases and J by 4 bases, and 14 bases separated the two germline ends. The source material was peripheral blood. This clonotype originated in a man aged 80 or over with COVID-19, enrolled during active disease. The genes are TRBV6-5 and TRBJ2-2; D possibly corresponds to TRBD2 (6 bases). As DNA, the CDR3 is TGTGCCAGCCTGGGGCTAGCGATCACCGGGGAGCTGTTTTTT. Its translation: CASLGLAITGELFF.